Each of the 13 T cell receptor beta chains below was sequenced from the same sample in a study of cytomegalovirus exposure and HLA in healthy donors. Vbeta (60) and Jbeta (13) primers were used in the PCR. The repertoire was sequenced with immunoSEQ multiplex PCR; TCRdb's copy has only in-frame clones and lacks some. The table lists 150,000 to 200,000 clones, with 1.3% in the top ten. Sequences were obtained from PBMCs. These receptors were taken from a woman aged 60 to 75 in good health and CMV-seronegative.

The chain carries TRBV10-3 and TRBJ1-6; 10 nucleotides align to TRBD1. CDR3 length equals 15 residues. CDR1 is ENHRY, CDR2 SYGVKD, per germline. V shed 3 bases, J shed 7 bases, and the junction held 3 bases outside the gene matches. The DNA for the CDR3 is TGTGCCATCAGTGACCCGGGACAGGGGAATTCACCCCTCCACTTT. The encoded protein is CAISDPGQGNSPLHF.

CDR3 DNA sequence: TGTGCCAGTAGTATAGCGGCTGGGCCCTACGAGCAGTACTTC. Protein sequence: CASSIAAGPYEQYF. V usage is TRBV19 and J usage is TRBJ2-7; D uncertain. With 1 base removed from V and 2 bases from J, the gap between germline ends came to 9 bases. This CDR3 contains 14 residues. The germline gives CDR1 LNHDA, CDR2 SQIVND (reference sequence).

The chain carries TRBV7-8 and TRBJ1-3; D may be TRBD1 (6 bases). CDR1 is SGHVS and CDR2 is FQNEAQ in the germline V gene. The CDR3 contains 17 residues. Trimming pared 2 bases from V and 4 bases from J, leaving 18 bases between. The CDR3 reads CASSLILGETGGNTIYF. The CDR3 nucleotides are TGTGCCAGCAGCTTAATCTTGGGGGAGACAGGAGGAAACACCATATATTTT. The whole variable domain, filled in from reference TRBV7-8 and TRBJ1-3, reads GAGVSQSPRYKVAKRGQDVALRCDPISGHVSLFWYQQALGQGPEFLTYFQNEAQLDKSGLPSDRFFAERPEGSVSTLKIQRTQQEDSAVYLCASSLILGETGGNTIYFGEGSWLTVV.

The gene calls are TRBV7-9 and TRBJ1-3; 7 nucleotides agree with TRBD1. Per germline, CDR1 SEHNR and CDR2 FQNEAQ (reference sequence). The CDR3 is 16 residues long. With V trimmed by 4 bases and J by 5 bases, 11 bases remained unmatched. This CDR3 is CASSSTGVAPRNTIYF. The CDR3 nucleotides are TGTGCCAGCAGCTCTACAGGGGTCGCGCCTAGAAACACCATATATTTT.

This rearrangement joins TRBV5-1 to TRBJ2-7, with D possibly being TRBD1 (6 bases). Germline loops: CDR1 SGHRS, CDR2 YFSETQ. V dropped 1 base and J dropped 0 bases, with 14 bases sitting between them. The CDR3 has 16 residues. The CDR3 sequence is CASSLKGVTASYEQYF. The CDR3 DNA follows: TGCGCCAGCAGCTTGAAGGGGGTGACAGCCTCCTACGAGCAGTACTTC.

This chain links TRBV10-2 with TRBJ2-7; perhaps TRBD2 as D (6 bases). CDR1 is WSHSY, CDR2 SAAADI, per germline. The CDR3 spans 14 residues. V was clipped by 4 bases and J by 1 base, with 11 bases between them. CDR3 in amino acids: CASSAGSRSYEQYF. The CDR3 DNA is TGCGCCAGCAGTGCCGGGAGTCGGTCCTACGAGCAGTACTTC.

The genes are TRBV29-1 and TRBJ2-1; possible D gene TRBD2, 6 bases. The CDR3 runs 12 residues. From germline, CDR1 is SQVTM and CDR2 ANQGSEA. V was cut by 7 bases and J by 7 bases, with 14 bases left in between. As DNA, the CDR3 is TGCAGCGCCGCAAGCGGGTTGAATGAGCAGTTCTTC. As protein: CSAASGLNEQFF.

The CDR3 sequence is CASSPPAVDTQYF. CDR3 in DNA: TGTGCCAGCTCACCACCAGCGGTAGATACGCAGTATTTT. This chain uses TRBV18 with TRBJ2-3; a weak D match, TRBD2 (5 bases). This CDR3 region has 13 residues. V lost 0 bases and J lost 5, with 6 bases in between. Germline lookup yields CDR1 KGHSH and CDR2 LQKENI.

CDR3 protein: CASSLVMLGGSPLYEQYF. CDR3 DNA sequence: TGTGCCAGCAGCTTAGTGATGTTAGGAGGGTCACCCCTCTACGAGCAGTACTTC. V and J are TRBV7-8 and TRBJ2-7, with D perhaps TRBD2 (6 bases). Germline lookup yields CDR1 SGHVS and CDR2 FQNEAQ. The CDR3 totals 18 residues. Deletions cut 1 base from V and 3 bases from J, with 22 bases between.

The chain combines TRBV5-6 with TRBJ2-1, with 8 bases aligning to TRBD1. Germline V lookup: CDR1 SGHDT, CDR2 YYEEEE. The CDR3 runs to 17 residues. With 3 bases clipped from V and 6 bases from J, the junction kept 14 bases outside the gene matches. The CDR3 nucleotides are TGTGCCAGCAGCTCCGACAGGGGAGACGTTTACCTCAATGAGCAGTTCTTC. Amino acids: CASSSDRGDVYLNEQFF.

CDR3 in amino acids: CSVTGDSNQPQHF. CDR3 nucleotides: TGCAGCGTTACAGGGGATAGCAATCAGCCCCAGCATTTT. This rearrangement joins TRBV29-1 to TRBJ1-5; 7 nucleotides match TRBD1. The CDR3 has 13 residues. The junction had 1 base not matched to a gene; V was cut back by 5 bases and J by 0 bases. Germline CDR1 SQVTM, CDR2 ANQGSEA.

The chain joins TRBV5-1 to TRBJ2-5; tentative D call: TRBD2 (6 bases). V lost 0 bases to trimming and J lost 0 bases, with 12 bases between them. The germline V gene has CDR1 SGHRS and CDR2 YFSETQ. CDR3 length: 16 residues. CDR3 coding DNA: TGCGCCAGCAGCTTGGGTCCCCGGGGGAACCAAGAGACCCAGTACTTC. Its protein product is CASSLGPRGNQETQYF.

The genes are TRBV5-1 and TRBJ2-7; TRBD1 matches 10 bases. The V gene's germline CDR1 is SGHRS and CDR2 YFSETQ. With 3 bases clipped from V and 2 bases from J, the junction kept 5 bases outside the gene matches. The CDR3 is 15 amino acids. The CDR3 region is CASSSGQGGAYEQYF. The CDR3, as DNA: TGCGCCAGCAGCTCTGGACAGGGGGGTGCCTACGAGCAGTACTTC.